Below, 32 T cell receptor beta chains from the same sample are listed, as sequenced in a study of identical twins. Each CDR3 protein is one row after TCRdb ran MiXCR on the 5' RACE reads. The sample contains approximately 600,000 distinct CDR3 sequences, roughly 7.1% of which appear only once. This same sample was also part of a study on yellow fever vaccine responses in identical twins.

The sequencing sample was made of PBMCs. The source of these receptors is a woman younger than 35 in good health.

CDR3 nucleotide sequence: TGTGCCAGCAGCGACGGGCAGGGGAACAATTCACCCCTCCACTTT. This codes for CASSDGQGNNSPLHF. V gene TRBV7-3 combines with J gene TRBJ1-6, with a tentative D call TRBD1 (6 bases). Germline V CDR1 and CDR2: SGHTA, FQGTGA. The length of the CDR3 is 15 residues. Trimming took off 5 bases at V and 7 bases at J, with 15 bases between the two ends.

The chain carries TRBV5-1 and TRBJ1-2; 7 nucleotides agree with TRBD1. Losses at the gene ends were 2 bases for V and 1 base for J; bases not matched to a gene: 5. This CDR3 spans 15 amino acids. Germline lookup yields CDR1 SGHRS and CDR2 YFSETQ. The CDR3 sequence: CASSFTGALNYGYTF. Here the CDR3 DNA reads TGCGCCAGCAGCTTTACAGGGGCACTTAACTATGGCTACACCTTC.

The rearrangement links TRBV15 to TRBJ1-1; the D gene is possibly TRBD1 (6 bases). This CDR3 is built from 15 residues. Trimming pared 4 bases from V and 3 bases from J, leaving 15 bases between. From germline, CDR1 is LNHNV and CDR2 YYDKDF (reference sequence). CDR3 in DNA: TGTGCCACCAGCACGCCTCGACAGGCCTACACTGAAGCTTTCTTT. Amino acid sequence: CATSTPRQAYTEAFF. The complete variable domain, with remaining parts taken from reference TRBV15 and TRBJ1-1, reads DAMVIQNPRYQVTQFGKPVTLSCSQTLNHNVMYWYQQKSSQAPKLLFHYYDKDFNNEADTPDNFQSRRPNTSFCFLDIRSPGLGDTAMYLCATSTPRQAYTEAFFGQGTRLTVV.

This clonotype was found many times. The rearrangement links TRBV4-1 to TRBJ2-4; unclear D gene. Germline assignment: CDR1 MGHRA and CDR2 YSYEKL. Trimming stripped 0 bases from V and 0 bases from J, with 6 bases between. The CDR3 has 15 amino acids. The CDR3 region is CASSQDVQAKNIQYF. In DNA form, the CDR3 reads TGCGCCAGCAGCCAAGATGTACAAGCCAAAAACATTCAGTACTTC.

This chain connects TRBV4-1 to TRBJ1-5; TRBD1 aligns across 7 bases. The germline gives CDR1 MGHRA, CDR2 YSYEKL. V shed 1 base, J shed 7 bases, and the junction held 10 bases outside the gene matches. The CDR3 length is 16 residues. The chain's CDR3 is CASSQGPRQGGQPQHF. CDR3 in DNA: TGCGCCAGCAGCCAAGGCCCCAGACAGGGCGGACAGCCCCAGCATTTT.

This clonotype was seen ten or more times. V and J are TRBV20-1 and TRBJ2-3; possibly TRBD2 for D (6 bases). The V end was cut by 1 base, the J end by 0 bases, with 8 bases between. The CDR3 is 14 residues long. Germline loops: CDR1 DFQATT, CDR2 SNEGSKA (reference sequence). CDR3 loop: CSARAGTSTDTQYF. The CDR3 nucleotides are TGCAGTGCTAGAGCCGGGACTAGCACAGATACGCAGTATTTT.

The V and J genes are TRBV11-3 and TRBJ2-5, with 10 bases matching TRBD2. Germline V lookup: CDR1 SGHNT, CDR2 YENEEA. V lost 5 bases, J lost 5 bases, and 8 bases stayed unmatched. This CDR3 has 15 amino acids. The CDR3 sequence is CASSPVAGGLETQYF. CDR3 sequence (DNA): TGTGCCAGCAGCCCCGTAGCGGGAGGTTTGGAGACCCAGTACTTC.

V usage is TRBV10-1 and J usage is TRBJ2-3; 11 bases are a match to TRBD2. From germline, CDR1 is WNHNN and CDR2 SYGVQD (reference sequence). V shed 2 bases and J 1 base; nucleotides not matched to a gene: 11. The CDR3 is 19 residues long. The DNA for the CDR3 is TGCGCCAGCAGTGAGCGTCTAGCGGGGGGCCCGATAGGCACAGATACGCAGTATTTT. It yields the protein CASSERLAGGPIGTDTQYF.

This clonotype was recorded many times. The chain couples TRBV20-1 to TRBJ2-7, with 10 bases fitting TRBD2. J gave up 1 base and V 1 base, and 7 bases lay outside the gene matches. This CDR3 region has 16 residues. Germline-derived CDR1 and CDR2 are DFQATT and SNEGSKA (reference sequence). This CDR3 reads CSARGETSGDSYEQYF. In DNA form, the CDR3 reads TGCAGTGCTAGAGGGGAAACTAGCGGGGATTCCTACGAGCAGTACTTC.

This chain connects TRBV7-6 to TRBJ2-5; 10 bases match TRBD1. The germline V gene encodes CDR1 SGHVS and CDR2 FNYEAQ. The CDR3 length is 17 residues. Trimming took 1 base from V and 0 from J; bases not matched to a gene: 5. CDR3: CASSLGRGQGYQETQYF. CDR3 nucleotides: TGTGCCAGCAGCTTAGGTCGGGGACAGGGGTACCAAGAGACCCAGTACTTC. Combining the CDR3 with reference TRBV7-6 and TRBJ2-5 gives the whole variable domain GAGVSQSPRYKVTKRGQDVALRCDPISGHVSLYWYRQALGQGPEFLTYFNYEAQQDKSGLPNDRFSAERPEGSISTLTIQRTEQRDSAMYRCASSLGRGQGYQETQYFGPGTRLLVL.

This clonotype was observed a handful of times. The J gene is TRBJ2-2, the V gene TRBV12-3 or TRBV12-4, with 7 bases fitting TRBD1. This CDR3 has 14 residues. This chain's CDR3 is CLSRKQGQTGELFF. The CDR3, as DNA: TGTCTCAGCAGAAAACAGGGGCAAACCGGGGAGCTGTTTTTT.

In this sample, this clonotype turned up a few times. The chain has TRBV5-5 and TRBJ2-1; D is unclear. The CDR3 is made up of 16 amino acids. With 0 bases removed from V and 9 bases from J, the gap between germline ends came to 19 bases. Germline V gene sequence: CDR1 SGHKS, CDR2 YYEKEE (reference sequence). CDR3 DNA: TGTGCCAGCAGCTTGGCCTATCTACCCCTGCCACCTGAGCAGTTCTTC. Translation gives CASSLAYLPLPPEQFF.

This clonotype was seen only a few times. The CDR3 nucleotides read TGTGCCAGCTCACCGCCGACAGGGTATAGGGATACGCAGTATTTT. Its protein product is CASSPPTGYRDTQYF. V is TRBV18 and J is TRBJ2-3, with 7 bases that match TRBD1. The CDR3 totals 15 residues. Germline values: CDR1 KGHSH, CDR2 LQKENI. V lost 3 bases to trimming and J lost 6 bases; unmatched junction nucleotides: 9.

This clonotype has ten or more counts. This chain joins TRBV11-3 and TRBJ2-7; D could derive from TRBD1 or TRBD2 (5 bases each). Trimming shortened V by 4 bases and J by 4 bases, and 14 bases separated the two germline ends. The CDR3 covers 14 residues. Germline V gene data show CDR1 as SGHNT and CDR2 as YENEEA. Written as DNA, the CDR3 is TGTGCCAGCAGCTCGACTTTGGGGGAGTACGAGCAGTACTTC. Amino acids: CASSSTLGEYEQYF.

This clonotype was recorded at least ten times. The V call is TRBV3-1, the J call TRBJ2-7, with TRBD2 identical over 10 bases. Germline loops: CDR1 LGHDT, CDR2 YNNKEL (reference sequence). V dropped 9 bases and J dropped 13; count of bases not matched to a gene: 18. The CDR3 is made up of 14 amino acids. In DNA form, the CDR3 reads TGTGCCAGTGGTTGGACTAGCGGTCGCGAGGTGACATACTTC. Amino acid sequence: CASGWTSGREVTYF.

This clonotype was seen repeatedly, ten times or more. The chain uses TRBV19 and TRBJ2-1; D not resolved. This CDR3 is 14 amino acids long. Per germline, CDR1 LNHDA and CDR2 SQIVND (reference sequence). V lost 1 base to trimming and J lost 12 bases, with 16 bases between them. This CDR3 is CASSIAKPVVGQFF. The DNA of the CDR3 is TGTGCCAGTAGTATAGCCAAGCCGGTGGTTGGGCAGTTCTTC.

This clonotype was found many times. The chain is built from TRBV7-9 and TRBJ1-2, with D possibly TRBD1 on 6 matching bases. V lost 6 bases and J 3 bases, leaving 11 bases between the germline ends. Germline CDR1 is SEHNR and CDR2 is FQNEAQ (reference sequence). This CDR3 is built from 13 residues. The CDR3 region has the DNA TGTGCCAGCAGTCCAACAGGGTACTATGGCTACACCTTC. Translation: CASSPTGYYGYTF.

In its sample, this clonotype was seen once. This sequence joins TRBV27 and TRBJ2-5; 9 bases agree with TRBD2. Trimming cost V 4 bases and J 13 bases; bases outside gene matches: 13. The CDR3 extends over 14 amino acids. Per germline, CDR1 MNHEY and CDR2 SMNVEV (reference sequence). CDR3 sequence: CASSSIAGASAWYF. CDR3 DNA sequence: TGTGCCAGCAGTTCCATAGCGGGGGCGAGCGCTTGGTACTTC.

This clonotype has more than one count but fewer than ten. The V gene is TRBV5-1, the J gene TRBJ2-1; TRBD1 matches at 12 bases. Germline CDR1 SGHRS, CDR2 YFSETQ. V gave up 2 bases and J gave up 9 bases; unmatched junction bases: 6. This CDR3 spans 15 amino acids. CDR3 loop: CASSFMGQGALEQFF. CDR3 DNA: TGCGCCAGCAGCTTTATGGGACAGGGGGCGCTTGAGCAGTTCTTC.

This clonotype has only a few counts. The chain couples TRBV12-3 or TRBV12-4 to TRBJ2-5, with 12 bases fitting TRBD2. Germline trimming cut 3 bases from V and 5 bases from J; bases unmatched to any gene: 10. This CDR3 spans 17 amino acids. CDR3 residues: CASSFVLAGGPGETQYF. Here the CDR3 DNA reads TGTGCCAGCAGTTTTGTCCTAGCGGGGGGGCCAGGGGAGACCCAGTACTTC.

This clonotype was counted ten times or more. CDR3 loop: CSIRQGSTEAFF. As DNA, the CDR3 is TGCAGCATAAGGCAGGGTAGCACTGAAGCTTTCTTT. The chain combines TRBV20-1 with TRBJ1-1, with a tentative D call TRBD1 (5 bases). Germline V CDR1 and CDR2: DFQATT, SNEGSKA (reference sequence). The CDR3 extends over 12 amino acids.

This clonotype was detected a few times. The chain joins TRBV7-2 to TRBJ1-2; no clear D gene. V was pared by 5 bases and J by 5 bases, with 12 bases between. This CDR3 has 13 amino acids. Per germline, CDR1 SGHTA and CDR2 FQGNSA. The CDR3 spells CASSIGRPYGYTF. CDR3 sequence (DNA): TGTGCCAGCAGCATCGGACGGCCATATGGCTACACCTTC.

This clonotype was seen at least ten times. The chain has TRBV5-1 and TRBJ2-3; 13 bases are shared with TRBD2. This CDR3 has 17 residues. V trimming: 4 bases; J trimming: 2 bases; junction bases outside the gene matches: 7. In germline, CDR1 is SGHRS, CDR2 YFSETQ. This CDR3 is CASSVRGTSGTTDTQYF. CDR3 DNA sequence: TGCGCCAGCAGCGTACGCGGGACTAGCGGGACCACAGATACGCAGTATTTT.

The rearrangement links TRBV5-1 to TRBJ2-2; a weak D match, TRBD1 (5 bases). V lost 7 bases, J lost 0 bases, and 13 bases lay in between. The CDR3 has 15 amino acids. Germline assignment: CDR1 SGHRS and CDR2 YFSETQ. CDR3 sequence reads: CASRTMTANTGELFF. The DNA of the CDR3 is TGCGCCAGCCGGACCATGACAGCGAACACCGGGGAGCTGTTTTTT.

This clonotype turned up a few times. The chain couples TRBV5-1 to TRBJ2-2, with D perhaps matching TRBD2 (6 bases). CDR1 is SGHRS and CDR2 is YFSETQ in the germline V gene. V was pared by 9 bases and J by 4 bases, with 16 bases between. The CDR3 contains 14 residues. The CDR3 spells CATASGDFTGELFF. The CDR3 DNA reads TGCGCCACCGCGTCTGGGGACTTCACCGGGGAGCTGTTTTTT.

The chain combines TRBV20-1 with TRBJ2-1, with 9 bases identical to TRBD2. Germline-derived CDR1 and CDR2 are DFQATT and SNEGSKA (reference sequence). The V gene end was trimmed by 0 bases and the J gene end by 4 bases; junction bases not matched to a gene: 13. This CDR3 is built from 18 residues. CDR3 sequence reads: CSARDDGSGGPLYNEQFF. CDR3 DNA sequence: TGCAGTGCTAGAGACGATGGCAGCGGGGGGCCCTTATACAATGAGCAGTTCTTC.

This clonotype was picked up many times. V gene TRBV7-9 combines with J gene TRBJ1-4, with 9 positions matching TRBD1. The germline V gene encodes CDR1 SEHNR and CDR2 FQNEAQ (reference sequence). The CDR3 is made up of 15 amino acids. V was clipped by 5 bases and J by 7 bases; unmatched bases: 8. CDR3 in DNA: TGTGCCAGCAGCGTATCGGGACAGGGAACTGAAAAACTGTTTTTT. Translating it yields CASSVSGQGTEKLFF. Full variable domain (remainder filled in from reference TRBV7-9 and TRBJ1-4): DTGVSQNPRHKITKRGQNVTFRCDPISEHNRLYWYRQTLGQGPEFLTYFQNEAQLEKSRLLSDRFSAERPKGSFSTLEIQRTEQGDSAMYLCASSVSGQGTEKLFFGSGTQLSVL.

This clonotype appeared a few times. The rearrangement joins TRBV24-1 to TRBJ2-1, with a possible D match to TRBD1 (6 bases). CDR3 length equals 16 residues. Germline assignment: CDR1 KGHDR and CDR2 SFDVKD. The ends were cut back, 4 bases at V and 4 bases at J, with 16 bases in the middle. The CDR3 spells CATSEPPGTNYNEQFF. CDR3 coding DNA: TGTGCCACCAGTGAGCCTCCCGGGACAAATTACAATGAGCAGTTCTTC.

Ten or more counts support this clonotype. This chain connects TRBV12-3 or TRBV12-4 to TRBJ2-5, with 10 bases that match TRBD2. This CDR3 spans 15 amino acids. V lost 6 bases, J lost 1 base, and 5 bases stayed unmatched. The CDR3 nucleotides read TGTGCCAGCAGAGATCTAGCGGGGGTCCAAGAGACCCAGTACTTC. Residues: CASRDLAGVQETQYF.

The table lists this clonotype with many counts. The chain has TRBV20-1 and TRBJ1-5; possible D gene TRBD1, 5 bases. V lost 4 bases, J lost 8 bases, and 18 bases lay in between. This CDR3 comprises 14 residues. Germline V lookup: CDR1 DFQATT, CDR2 SNEGSKA (reference sequence). CDR3 region: CSAKYTGPREPQHF. CDR3 coding DNA: TGCAGTGCTAAATATACAGGTCCCCGGGAGCCCCAGCATTTT.

This rearrangement joins TRBV9 to TRBJ2-7; tentative D call: TRBD2 (6 bases). Germline CDR1 SGDLS, CDR2 YYNGEE. This CDR3 spans 17 amino acids. The V gene lost 4 bases and the J gene lost 4 bases, with 24 bases spanning the gap. The CDR3 loop reads CASSPLHFPGEAYEQYF. DNA for the CDR3: TGTGCCAGCAGCCCCCTCCATTTTCCGGGAGAGGCGTACGAGCAGTACTTC.

V is TRBV6-5 and J is TRBJ1-2; D is possibly TRBD1 (5 bases). The CDR3 extends over 12 amino acids. Germline lookup yields CDR1 MNHEY and CDR2 SVGAGI. The ends were cut back, 7 bases at V and 8 bases at J, with 14 bases in the middle. The CDR3 DNA is TGTGCCAGCACCGGGAGGGGCGGCGGCTACACCTTC. This sequence encodes CASTGRGGGYTF.